This entry describes one T cell receptor beta chain. It has no known antigen specificity. No qualities accompany the bases; no much larger clone lies one base away. The germline ends are 6 bases apart after V is trimmed by 5 bases and J by 5 bases. Including the terminal cysteine and phenylalanine, the CDR3 comprises 12 residues. Only CDR3 DNA is held: 36 bases, read in frame from base 1. For CDR1 and CDR2, the germline V gene (reference sequence) lists PRHDT and FYEKMQ. TCRbeta CDR3 regions were amplified from genomic DNA using the immunoSEQ Assay, a bias-controlled multiplex PCR. For the original study's pipeline: The number of nucleated cells in each sample was estimated by amplification of reference gene primers within the assay. Sequence reads were collapsed and filtered to measure the absolute abundance of every unique TCRbeta CDR3 rearrangement. For each sample, productive Simpson clonality was calculated as the square root of Simpson's diversity index over productive rearrangements. TCRdb holds this immuneACCESS table with in-frame rearrangements only. Some clones are missing; in checked studies, unresolved V genes explain under half, and the rest has no known cause. V and J calls and clone size are as listed in that table; D and trimming were resolved from the DNA. Within this sample are about 370,000 clones, with roughly nine tenths of them counted one time only. The biggest ten clones account for about 1% of the sample.

This sample is drawn from a study of blood T cell repertoires in COVID-19 (dated by TCRdb to about 2020). About the full investigation: Samples covering the acute and convalescent phases of COVID-19 were provided by collaborators in the United States, Italy and Spain. Where HLA class I and class II types were available, the types were taken from metadata supplied by the sample provider, not from assay-based typing. Sample metadata almost always included a de-identified subject ID, COVID-19 status, age in years and sex. The repertoires were released in a freely available public database intended as a resource for research on the immune response to SARS-CoV-2. Deeply sampled blood TCRbeta repertoires from subjects exposed to, actively infected with, or recovered from COVID-19 were included in the dataset. The prospective study material was composed of cDNA or gDNA derived from T cells, B-cell-depleted T cells, or PBMCs. Samples were obtained from the ongoing ImmuneRACE study (first 160 participants) and from 1,200 or so subjects provided by 6 global collaborators.

In the prospective study, participants were about 18 to 100 years old, resided in fewer than 25 geographic areas of the United States, and were enrolled through a virtual design. Cohort assignment in the prospective study relied on participant-reported clinical history from a screening survey and a study questionnaire. ImmuneRACE Cohort 3 recovered participants were defined by two consecutive negative NP/OP PCR tests, healthcare professional clearance, or symptom resolution. In the prospective study, whole blood, serum and a nasopharyngeal or oropharyngeal swab were collected from each participant by mobile phlebotomists. Additional blood draws and questionnaires over an approximately 2-month period could optionally be provided by prospective study participants. Before DNA extraction, prospective study blood samples were shipped either frozen or at room temperature. Points the paper makes about the study in general: The amount of clinical and demographic metadata varied by source and participant and was provided uncurated.

The receptor was isolated from a man aged 18 to 29 who had recovered from COVID-19. This chain joins TRBV13 to TRBJ2-2; no D gene can be assigned with confidence. The sequenced sample was PBMCs or T cells enriched from blood (not recorded which). The CDR3: CASSPRTGELFF. The DNA sequence follows: TGTGCCAGCAGCCCCAGGACCGGGGAGCTGTTTTTT.